One and the same sample provided the 15 T cell receptor beta chains below, sequenced in a study of blood T cell repertoires in COVID-19. The data were produced by immunoSEQ multiplex PCR, yet TCRdb's version contains in-frame clones alone and is incomplete. The sample shows about 190,000 clones, 82% of them seen only once. Source material: peripheral blood. The source is an older woman with COVID-19, enrolled during active disease.

Worth noting for this clone: The sample contains more than one DNA sequence encoding this CDR3. The V call is TRBV5-1, the J call TRBJ1-5; tentatively, D is TRBD1 (5 bases). V was clipped by 0 bases and J by 5 bases, with 9 bases between them. This CDR3 has 14 amino acids. The germline V gene has CDR1 SGHRS and CDR2 YFSETQ. As DNA, the CDR3 is TGCGCCAGCAGCTTGGGGCAGGGCGATCAGCCCCAGCATTTT. This codes for CASSLGQGDQPQHF. Variable domain in full (rest from reference TRBV5-1 and TRBJ1-5): KAGVTQTPRYLIKTRGQQVTLSCSPISGHRSVSWYQQTPGQGLQFLFEYFSETQRNKGNFPGRFSGRQFSNSRSEMNVSTLELGDSALYLCASSLGQGDQPQHFGDGTRLSIL.

Only a few counts were recorded for this clone. CDR3 sequence (DNA): TGTGCCAGCAGCTCGGACTGGAATGAGCAGTTCTTC. Translated: CASSSDWNEQFF. The chain uses TRBV7-9 and TRBJ2-1; D is perhaps TRBD2 (5 bases). V lost 4 bases and J lost 7, with 8 bases in between. The CDR3 contains 12 residues. Germline values: CDR1 SEHNR, CDR2 FQNEAQ (reference sequence). The complete variable domain, with remaining parts taken from reference TRBV7-9 and TRBJ2-1, reads DTGVSQNPRHKITKRGQNVTFRCDPISEHNRLYWYRQTLGQGPEFLTYFQNEAQLEKSRLLSDRFSAERPKGSFSTLEIQRTEQGDSAMYLCASSSDWNEQFFGPGTRLTVL.

V is TRBV10-3 and J is TRBJ2-3; tentatively, D is TRBD2 (5 bases). CDR1 is ENHRY and CDR2 is SYGVKD in the germline V gene. This CDR3 has 16 residues. Trimming took off 0 bases at V and 1 base at J, with 11 bases between the two ends. The CDR3 nucleotides read TGTGCCATCAGTGAGTCGTTAGGGAGAGGCACAGATACGCAGTATTTT. Its translation: CAISESLGRGTDTQYF.

The J gene is TRBJ1-1, the V gene TRBV5-1; the D gene is possibly TRBD1 (5 bases). The germline V gene has CDR1 SGHRS and CDR2 YFSETQ. CDR3 size: 14 residues. Trimming cost V 7 bases and J 0 bases, with 13 bases left between them. The CDR3 loop reads CASGAGQVNTEAFF. The CDR3 bases are TGCGCCAGCGGGGCGGGGCAGGTGAACACTGAAGCTTTCTTT.

The CDR3 sequence is CAWSPTIQRYEQYF. In DNA form, the CDR3 reads TGTGCCTGGAGTCCAACTATTCAACGCTACGAGCAGTACTTC. The genes are TRBV30 and TRBJ2-7, with D hard to call. CDR3 length: 14 amino acids. In germline, CDR1 is GTSNPN, CDR2 SVGIG (reference sequence). Trimming took off 2 bases at V and 3 bases at J, with 14 bases between the two ends.

The genes are TRBV10-3 and TRBJ2-2; the match to TRBD2 covers 7 bases. CDR3 length: 16 residues. Trimming removed 2 bases from V and 1 base from J; junction bases left unmatched: 4. Germline CDR1 reads ENHRY; CDR2 reads SYGVKD. CDR3 protein: CAISEGSGLNTGELFF. CDR3 sequence (DNA): TGTGCCATCAGTGAGGGTAGCGGGCTGAACACCGGGGAGCTGTTTTTT.

The chain is built from TRBV15 and TRBJ2-7; 7 bases map to TRBD2. The CDR3 totals 12 residues. Trimming cost V 9 bases and J 7 bases; bases outside gene matches: 9. Germline CDR1 is LNHNV and CDR2 is YYDKDF (reference sequence). CDR3 in amino acids: CATPSGGGEQYV. DNA for the CDR3: TGTGCCACTCCCTCGGGAGGTGGGGAGCAGTACGTC.

The rearrangement links TRBV27 to TRBJ1-4; perhaps TRBD1 as D (6 bases). CDR3 length: 14 amino acids. Trimming cost V 2 bases and J 5 bases, with 9 bases left between them. The germline CDR1 and CDR2 sequences are MNHEY and SMNVEV (reference sequence). CDR3 residues: CASSLAGANEKLFF. CDR3 nucleotides: TGTGCCAGCAGTTTAGCAGGGGCCAATGAAAAACTGTTTTTT.

This sequence joins TRBV28 and TRBJ1-6; D might be TRBD1 (6 bases). The CDR3 has 16 amino acids. CDR1 and CDR2 from the germline V gene are MDHEN and SYDVKM. V lost 5 bases and J lost 2, with 13 bases in between. CDR3 loop: CASSPQGSAYNSPLHF. The CDR3 coding sequence is TGTGCCAGCAGTCCCCAGGGGTCGGCCTATAATTCACCCCTCCACTTT.

The chain uses TRBV9 and TRBJ2-1, with D unclear. This CDR3 has 14 residues. CDR1 and CDR2 (germline): SGDLS, YYNGEE. Trimming took 0 bases from V and 10 from J, leaving 14 bases between them. CDR3 DNA sequence: TGTGCCAGCAGCGTAGCTACAGATCACCGGGAGCAGTTCTTC. It is translated as CASSVATDHREQFF.

Here the CDR3 reads CASRLAGENNEQFF. The DNA of the CDR3 is TGTGCCAGCAGACTAGCGGGAGAGAACAATGAGCAGTTCTTC. The chain uses TRBV7-8 and TRBJ2-1; TRBD2 matches 11 bases. The trim removed 6 bases at V and 5 bases at J, leaving 3 bases unmatched. The CDR3 loop spans 14 amino acids. The germline CDR1 and CDR2 sequences are SGHVS and FQNEAQ.

The chain joins TRBV6-1 to TRBJ1-4; D remains ambiguous. Germline V lookup: CDR1 MNHNS, CDR2 SASEGT. This CDR3 is 15 amino acids long. Trimming cost V 2 bases and J 2 bases, with 9 bases left between them. The CDR3 protein is CASSEMTGTNEKLFF. The CDR3 nucleotides are TGTGCCAGCAGTGAAATGACTGGGACTAATGAAAAACTGTTTTTT.

This rearrangement joins TRBV12-3 or TRBV12-4 to TRBJ2-7, with D possibly being TRBD2 (5 bases). The CDR3 runs to 13 residues. Trimming pared 3 bases from V and 6 bases from J, leaving 12 bases between. In DNA, the CDR3 is TGTGCCAGCAGTTTTAGTCTAGCAGCCGAGCAGTACGTC. It codes for CASSFSLAAEQYV.

The DNA for the CDR3 is TGTGCCAGCAGAGCAGCCGGGGAACAGCATTTT. Protein: CASRAAGEQHF. The chain recombines TRBV6-5 with TRBJ1-5; the D is unclear. Trimming took 6 bases from V and 13 from J, leaving 13 bases between them. The CDR3 contains 11 residues. Germline CDR1 is MNHEY and CDR2 is SVGAGI.

The rearrangement uses TRBV7-9 and TRBJ2-2; 11 positions match TRBD1. The CDR3 contains 17 residues. From germline, CDR1 is SEHNR and CDR2 FQNEAQ (reference sequence). Trimming cost V 2 bases and J 7 bases; bases outside gene matches: 9. DNA for the CDR3: TGTGCCAGCAGCTTACCTGGACAGGGGGCTTTCGGCGGGGAGCTGTTTTTT. Translating gives CASSLPGQGAFGGELFF.